This TCR beta chain stems from a study of CD8 T cells in ankylosing spondylitis. General study results and limits: Reported data indicate significant enrichment of disease-linked clones within matched ankylosing spondylitis synovial fluid. Certain motif variants had earlier appeared in reactive arthritis synovial fluid and blood. A motif in TCR beta, a set of eight or nine highly homologous variants, appeared characteristic of ankylosing spondylitis blood.

On this clonotype: The antigen remains undetermined.

V lost 1 base to trimming and J lost 3 bases; unmatched junction nucleotides: 9. Looked up from germline, CDR1 is SGHTA and CDR2 is FQGNSA. This CDR3 is 16 amino acids long. Libraries for TCR beta were made by quantitative 5'-RACE with molecular barcodes. TCRdb re-called the 5' RACE reads with MiXCR, one entry per CDR3 protein. The sample has a few hundred thousand distinct CDR3 sequences; 15% to 20% are singletons. The sample consisted of blood, either unsorted or a sorted T cell fraction (not recorded which). This clonotype was obtained from a male donor with ankylosing spondylitis. The chain is built from TRBV7-2 and TRBJ2-7; TRBD2 matches 7 bases. Here the CDR3 DNA reads TGTGCCAGCAGCTTAGGTGGCGGCACGGGGGGCTACGAGCAGTACTTC. Protein sequence: CASSLGGGTGGYEQYF.